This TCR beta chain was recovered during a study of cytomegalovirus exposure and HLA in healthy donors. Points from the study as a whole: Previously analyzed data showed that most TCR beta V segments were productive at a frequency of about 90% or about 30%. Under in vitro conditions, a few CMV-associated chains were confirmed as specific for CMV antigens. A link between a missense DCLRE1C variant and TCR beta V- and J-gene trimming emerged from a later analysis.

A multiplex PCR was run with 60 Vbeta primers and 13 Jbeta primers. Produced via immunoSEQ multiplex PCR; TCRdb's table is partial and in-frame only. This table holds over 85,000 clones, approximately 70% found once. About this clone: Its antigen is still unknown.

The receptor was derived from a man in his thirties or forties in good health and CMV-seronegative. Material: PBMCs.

CDR3 in amino acids: CASSQDFRRGNQPQHF. The CDR3 DNA sequence: TGCGCCAGCAGCCAAGATTTCAGGCGCGGCAATCAGCCCCAGCATTTT. The chain is built from TRBV4-1 and TRBJ1-5; the D is unclear. Germline V lookup: CDR1 MGHRA, CDR2 YSYEKL. The CDR3 loop spans 16 amino acids. V was trimmed by 0 bases and J by 2 bases, leaving 11 bases between them.